This record covers a single TCR beta chain. This record belongs to a study of blood T cell repertoires in COVID-19. About the study: Whether acute or convalescent, the COVID-19 samples came from the United States, Italy and Spain. The cDNA or gDNA used as material had been derived from T cells, B-cell-depleted T cells, or PBMCs.

Authors' data handling: Amplified reference gene primers provided the basis for estimating nucleated cell counts. This table comes from immunoSEQ multiplex PCR, and its TCRdb copy is limited to in-frame clones, with some not included. V, J and clone size are taken as reported in that table, and D and trimming were inferred from the DNA itself. The repertoire holds nearly 350,000 clones, with around four fifths as singletons. After removal of 3 bases from V and 6 bases from J, the junction contained 9 bases not matched to a gene. This CDR3 region has 16 residues. CDR1 is SGHTA and CDR2 is FQGTGA in the germline V gene.

This chain uses TRBV7-3 with TRBJ2-2, with 8 nucleotides matching TRBD2. The source material was peripheral blood. The TCR sequence derives from a young man with active or convalescent COVID-19. DNA of the CDR3: TGTGCCAGCAGCTTCGGCAGCGGGAGAATCGCCGGGGAGCTGTTTTTT. Translation: CASSFGSGRIAGELFF.